The clone carrying this T cell receptor (beta chain) came up a few times. Its specificity is not known. This CDR3 is built from 15 residues. Trimming at V came to 6 bases and at J to 3 bases, leaving 8 bases not matched to a gene. The germline V gene has CDR1 SNHLY and CDR2 FYNNEI. This record comes from a study of beta chain features in type 1 diabetes. The authors reverse transcribed all of the isolated RNA, so sequencing captured expressed TCRB transcripts. Assay used: immunoSEQ multiplex PCR; TCRdb lists only in-frame clones, some missing. The sample has roughly 180,000 clones, roughly 8% seen once. Findings of the study overall: TCRB CDR3s were moderately but significantly shorter in Type 1 diabetes patients in all four CD4+ subsets.

This sequence joins TRBV2 and TRBJ2-7; 10 nucleotides line up with TRBD2. This TCR came from a middle-aged woman with type 1 diabetes. Sequenced material: central memory CD4+ T cells from blood. The CDR3 DNA reads as TGTGCCAGCAGCCGGGAGGCTAGCGGGGGCTACGAGCAGTACTTC. Amino acid sequence: CASSREASGGYEQYF.